These 25 T cell receptor beta chains came from one sample sequenced in a study of T cell repertoires in breast cancer. During the second nested PCR, blocking oligonucleotides suppressed genes that were not paired. Using its own MiXCR run on the emulsion pairing reads, TCRdb lists one record per CDR3 protein. The sample lists nearly 40,000 distinct CDR3 sequences, less than 55% occurring once. Paired alpha-beta TCRs of CD8+ T cells were analyzed by expanded emulsion RT-PCR. Sequenced: CD8+ T cells. Every receptor here comes from a pool of human donors with breast cancer or a healthy control (not recorded which).

The rearrangement joins TRBV6-6 to TRBJ1-2; D is unresolved. Germline V CDR1 and CDR2: MNHNY, SVGAGI (reference sequence). V lost 2 bases to trimming and J lost 2 bases, with 6 bases between them. This CDR3 comprises 13 residues. The CDR3 here is CASSYIQNYGYTF. The CDR3 DNA reads as TGTGCCAGCAGTTACATCCAGAACTATGGCTACACCTTC.

In its sample, this clonotype was seen many times. The chain has TRBV6-5 and TRBJ1-5; D gene unclear. The germline gives CDR1 MNHEY, CDR2 SVGAGI. The CDR3 has 15 residues. V lost 0 bases to trimming and J lost 6 bases, with 12 bases between them. CDR3 nucleotide sequence: TGTGCCAGCAGTTACTCGACCGGGAGCGGTCAGCCCCAGCATTTT. Translated, it gives CASSYSTGSGQPQHF.

V is TRBV18 and J is TRBJ1-2; 8 nucleotides line up with TRBD1. Losses at the gene ends were 3 bases for V and 0 bases for J; bases not matched to a gene: 18. Germline V lookup: CDR1 KGHSH, CDR2 LQKENI. The CDR3 totals 20 residues. As DNA, the CDR3 is TGTGCCAGCTCACCTAACCCAGGGGACAGGAGAAGAGAGACTAACTATGGCTACACCTTC. Translated: CASSPNPGDRRRETNYGYTF. Variable domain in full (rest from reference TRBV18 and TRBJ1-2): NAGVMQNPRHLVRRRGQEARLRCSPMKGHSHVYWYRQLPEEGLKFMVYLQKENIIDESGMPKERFSAEFPKEGPSILRIQQVVRGDSAAYFCASSPNPGDRRRETNYGYTFGSGTRLTVV.

There are a few counts of this clonotype. The chain uses TRBV7-9 and TRBJ2-1; D is undetermined. CDR1 is SEHNR, CDR2 FQNEAQ, per germline (reference sequence). This CDR3 is 12 amino acids long. Trimming took off 1 base at V and 5 bases at J, with 3 bases between the two ends. DNA for the CDR3: TGTGCCAGCAGCTTAGTAAACAATGAGCAGTTCTTC. It codes for CASSLVNNEQFF.

The chain links TRBV20-1 to TRBJ1-5, with 8 positions matching TRBD1. This CDR3 is built from 13 residues. Germline trimming cut 6 bases from V and 3 bases from J; bases unmatched to any gene: 4. Germline lookup yields CDR1 DFQATT and CDR2 SNEGSKA (reference sequence). The CDR3 DNA is TGCAGTGCAAGACAGGGGTCCAATCAGCCCCAGCATTTT. Translating gives CSARQGSNQPQHF.

The chain uses TRBV19 and TRBJ1-2; D uncertain. This CDR3 spans 13 amino acids. The germline V gene has CDR1 LNHDA and CDR2 SQIVND (reference sequence). Deletions cut 1 base from V and 4 bases from J, with 7 bases between. This CDR3 reads CASSIVLSYGYTF. CDR3 in DNA: TGTGCCAGTAGTATAGTTCTCAGCTATGGCTACACCTTC.

V usage is TRBV5-1 and J usage is TRBJ2-5; D remains ambiguous. The length of the CDR3 is 12 residues. The V and J ends lost 2 bases and 3 bases respectively, with 5 bases between them. Germline V gene lookup returns CDR1 SGHRS and CDR2 YFSETQ. In nucleotides, the CDR3 is TGCGCCAGCAGCTTAGAGGAAGAGACCCAGTACTTC. Encoded protein: CASSLEEETQYF.

This rearrangement joins TRBV28 to TRBJ1-2, with D tentatively TRBD1 (6 bases). There are 14 residues in the CDR3. Germline lookup yields CDR1 MDHEN and CDR2 SYDVKM. V shed 3 bases and J shed 4 bases, with 12 bases lying between them. DNA of the CDR3: TGTGCCAGCAGTTTTTTGGGACATCTCTATGGCTACACCTTC. It specifies CASSFLGHLYGYTF.

The V gene is TRBV6-5, the J gene TRBJ2-7; D is ambiguous. The CDR3 sequence is 12 residues long. CDR1 is MNHEY, CDR2 SVGAGI, per germline. Trimming pared 5 bases from V and 4 bases from J, leaving 9 bases between. The CDR3 nucleotides are TGTGCCAGCAGTCCTACCAATTACGAGCAGTACTTC. Translated: CASSPTNYEQYF.

This clonotype was detected a few times. The chain couples TRBV6-6 to TRBJ1-1; tentative D call: TRBD1 (5 bases). This CDR3 region has 13 residues. The V end was cut by 7 bases, the J end by 0 bases, with 9 bases between. Germline V CDR1 and CDR2: MNHNY, SVGAGI (reference sequence). The CDR3 spells CASTQGMNTEAFF. CDR3 coding DNA: TGTGCCAGCACCCAGGGAATGAACACTGAAGCTTTCTTT.

The chain recombines TRBV27 with TRBJ1-2, with TRBD1 matching 7 bases. The length of the CDR3 is 13 residues. The trim removed 4 bases at V and 7 bases at J, leaving 6 bases unmatched. CDR1 and CDR2 from the germline V gene are MNHEY and SMNVEV (reference sequence). CDR3 coding DNA: TGTGCCAGCAGTTCCCAGGACAGGTCTGGCTACACCTTC. Translation: CASSSQDRSGYTF.

The chain carries TRBV2 and TRBJ2-7; D gene uncertain. This CDR3 has 12 amino acids. Trimming took off 5 bases at V and 6 bases at J, with 11 bases between the two ends. CDR1 and CDR2 from the germline V gene are SNHLY and FYNNEI. The DNA for the CDR3 is TGTGCCAGCAGTCTCGCCATAGGCGAGCAGTACTTC. Amino acids: CASSLAIGEQYF.

The gene calls are TRBV29-1 and TRBJ1-3, with unresolved D. V lost 7 bases to trimming and J lost 1 base, with 5 bases between them. This CDR3 region has 11 residues. Germline V lookup: CDR1 SQVTM, CDR2 ANQGSEA. The CDR3 loop is CSGTSGNTIYF. CDR3 bases: TGCAGCGGGACGTCTGGAAACACCATATATTTT. Combining the CDR3 with reference TRBV29-1 and TRBJ1-3 gives the whole variable domain SAVISQKPSRDICQRGTSLTIQCQVDSQVTMMFWYRQQPGQSLTLIATANQGSEATYESGFVIDKFPISRPNLTFSTLTVSNMSPEDSSIYLCSGTSGNTIYFGEGSWLTVV.

The V and J genes are TRBV7-8 and TRBJ2-1; no clear D gene. The CDR3 has 10 residues. The ends were cut back, 10 bases at V and 6 bases at J, with 7 bases in the middle. Looked up from germline, CDR1 is SGHVS and CDR2 is FQNEAQ. The CDR3 here is CATIGNEQFF. CDR3 DNA: TGTGCCACGATAGGCAATGAGCAGTTCTTC.

This clonotype appeared once. The chain links TRBV9 to TRBJ2-3; the D is unclear. Germline V CDR1 and CDR2: SGDLS, YYNGEE. V lost 4 bases, J lost 2 bases, and 8 bases lay in between. The CDR3 has 13 amino acids. CDR3 sequence reads: CASSLTHTDTQYF. CDR3 sequence (DNA): TGTGCCAGCAGCTTGACTCACACAGATACGCAGTATTTT.

J is TRBJ1-1 and V is TRBV9, with a weak D call TRBD1 (5 bases). Germline lookup yields CDR1 SGDLS and CDR2 YYNGEE. Trimming removed 4 bases at V and 11 bases at J, with 15 bases between. The CDR3 has 12 amino acids. The CDR3 DNA reads TGTGCCAGCAGCCCCGGGGACCATTACGCTTTCTTT. This codes for CASSPGDHYAFF.

A word on this clonotype: A junction end diverges from the germline sequence, so it may reflect a read error. This rearrangement joins TRBV10-1 to TRBJ1-4; D is uncertain. Germline lookup yields CDR1 WNHNN and CDR2 SYGVQD (reference sequence). The CDR3 contains 14 residues. CDR3 bases: TGCGCCAGCAGTGAGTCCCAAGGAGTTGAAAAGCTGTTTTTT. Its protein is CASSESQGVEKLFF.

The CDR3 nucleotides are TGTGCCAGCTCACCGGGCAGGGGGGGTCAAGAGACCCAGTACTTC. It translates to CASSPGRGGQETQYF. This chain links TRBV18 with TRBJ2-5; perhaps D is TRBD1 or TRBD2 (7 bases each). This CDR3 comprises 15 residues. CDR1 is KGHSH and CDR2 is LQKENI in the germline V gene. Trimming removed 3 bases from V and 2 bases from J, with 13 bases in between. The full variable domain, in which reference TRBV18 and TRBJ2-5 provide the parts outside the CDR3, is NAGVMQNPRHLVRRRGQEARLRCSPMKGHSHVYWYRQLPEEGLKFMVYLQKENIIDESGMPKERFSAEFPKEGPSILRIQQVVRGDSAAYFCASSPGRGGQETQYFGPGTRLLVL.

This clonotype has just one count. The junction and the germline gene differ at one end; a read error may be behind it. J is TRBJ2-7 and V is TRBV20-1, with D perhaps given as TRBD1 or TRBD2 (7 bases each). This CDR3 spans 14 amino acids. The germline CDR1 and CDR2 sequences are DFQATT and SNEGSKA (reference sequence). The DNA for the CDR3 is TGCAGTGTTAGAGATCCGCAGGGGGGGCACGAGCAGTACTTC. Its translation: CSVRDPQGGHEQYF.

This clonotype was counted a few times. This chain joins TRBV20-1 and TRBJ1-1; D remains ambiguous. This CDR3 region has 12 residues. The germline V gene has CDR1 DFQATT and CDR2 SNEGSKA (reference sequence). The germline V and J ends were trimmed by 3 bases and 5 bases, with 10 bases remaining between them. The CDR3 DNA reads TGCAGTGCTAGTTTGGGTGAGACTGAAGCTTTCTTT. It encodes CSASLGETEAFF.

The V and J genes are TRBV7-2 and TRBJ1-2; 10 nucleotides agree with TRBD1. This CDR3 is 16 amino acids long. Germline-derived CDR1 and CDR2 are SGHTA and FQGNSA. With 5 bases clipped from V and 5 bases from J, the junction kept 11 bases outside the gene matches. The CDR3 here is CASSNSGTGVFYGYTF. Here the CDR3 DNA reads TGTGCCAGCAGCAACTCCGGGACAGGGGTTTTTTATGGCTACACCTTC.

Turning to this clonotype: The conserved phenylalanine or tryptophan is not found at the CDR3 terminus, so this likely reflects a read error. The DNA is left out, because the CDR3 cannot be placed on it with certainty; the CDR3 is given as TCRdb lists it. This chain uses TRBV28 with TRBJ1-4; the listed D gene, TRBD1, was not tested against the DNA. The germline CDR1 and CDR2 sequences are MDHEN and SYDVKM. The CDR3 sequence runs 14 residues, both termini included. This chain's CDR3 is CASSTGQPDMPRTM.

This clonotype was found a few times. The V and J genes are TRBV7-9 and TRBJ1-1, with no clear D. V lost 0 bases and J 2 bases, leaving 7 bases between the germline ends. This CDR3 is built from 14 residues. Germline loops: CDR1 SEHNR, CDR2 FQNEAQ (reference sequence). CDR3 in DNA: TGTGCCAGCAGCTTAGCGGCGATCAACACTGAAGCTTTCTTT. This translates into CASSLAAINTEAFF. The full variable domain, its missing parts supplied by reference TRBV7-9 and TRBJ1-1, is DTGVSQNPRHKITKRGQNVTFRCDPISEHNRLYWYRQTLGQGPEFLTYFQNEAQLEKSRLLSDRFSAERPKGSFSTLEIQRTEQGDSAMYLCASSLAAINTEAFFGQGTRLTVV.

This clonotype was counted between two and nine times. V and J are TRBV20-1 and TRBJ2-1; 7 positions match TRBD2. Germline V gene sequence: CDR1 DFQATT, CDR2 SNEGSKA (reference sequence). V lost 6 bases, J lost 7 bases, and 18 bases stayed unmatched. The CDR3 is 16 residues long. The CDR3 nucleotides read TGCAGTGCAGATCGGGGCGCCGAGAACGGGGGGAATGAGCAGTTCTTC. This sequence encodes CSADRGAENGGNEQFF.

This clonotype was seen once. For the CDR3, the DNA is TGCAGTGCTAACCGTGGGACAGGCCAAGAGACCCAGTACTTC. Residues: CSANRGTGQETQYF. V usage is TRBV20-1 and J usage is TRBJ2-5; the match to TRBD1 covers 8 bases. CDR1 DFQATT and CDR2 SNEGSKA come from the germline V gene (reference sequence). The CDR3 spans 14 residues. The V gene end was trimmed by 4 bases and the J gene end by 1 base; junction bases not matched to a gene: 5.